Sequencing of this T cell receptor beta chain was carried out in a study of shared clonotypes between healthy human individuals. General study results and limits: Naive subsets, compared against memory subsets, generally had larger estimated richness values.

Naive CD8 populations comprised CD45RO-negative cells positively selected for CCR7, excluding terminally differentiated effector memory CD45RA+ cells. CDR3 length: 12 residues. V dropped 3 bases and J dropped 4 bases, with 4 bases sitting between them. CDR1 SGDLS and CDR2 YYNGEE come from the germline V gene. Concerning this clone: Its antigen is not known.

TCRdb's copy holds only in-frame clones and misses some; the assay was immunoSEQ multiplex PCR. Found here are 2 million to 2.5 million clones, about 95% of them singletons; the top ten hold 0.85% to 1.3%. The sample consisted of naive CD8+ T cells sorted from blood. This chain links TRBV9 with TRBJ2-2; D is undetermined. This receptor was taken from a young man in good health. CDR3 sequence reads: CASSEGTGELFF. The CDR3 nucleotides read TGTGCCAGCAGCGAAGGCACCGGGGAGCTGTTTTTT.